Each of the 8 T cell receptor beta chains below was sequenced from the same sample in a study of cytomegalovirus exposure and HLA in healthy donors. It was with 60 Vbeta and 13 Jbeta primers that the PCR ran. The protocol was immunoSEQ multiplex PCR, while the TCRdb copy is restricted to in-frame clones and leaves out a portion. The sample shows around 97,000 clones, roughly a tenth of them seen only once. Specimen: PBMCs. These TCRs come from a middle-aged man in good health and CMV-seropositive.

This clone came up a few times. The V and J genes are TRBV6-4 and TRBJ2-3; no reliable D call. From germline, CDR1 is MRHNA and CDR2 SNTAGT. CDR3 size: 13 residues. V lost 6 bases to trimming and J lost 0 bases, with 7 bases between them. The DNA of the CDR3 is TGTGCCAGCAGGAGTCCTAGCACAGATACGCAGTATTTT. Translation gives CASRSPSTDTQYF.

This clone was counted a few times. The rearrangement links TRBV5-1 to TRBJ1-6; TRBD1 agrees at 11 bases. Trimming at V came to 6 bases and at J to 10 bases, leaving 9 bases not matched to a gene. CDR3 length equals 15 residues. Germline CDR1 and CDR2: SGHRS and YFSETQ. CDR3 DNA sequence: TGCGCCAGCATCAGACGGGACAGGGGGAAATCACCCCTCCACTTT. Its translation is CASIRRDRGKSPLHF.

For this clone: Other DNA sequences in the same sample also yield this CDR3. The chain has TRBV28 and TRBJ2-2; TRBD2 aligns across 15 bases. This CDR3 comprises 16 residues. CDR1 is MDHEN and CDR2 is SYDVKM in the germline V gene. V lost 3 bases to trimming and J lost 4 bases; unmatched junction nucleotides: 0. The CDR3 DNA sequence: TGTGCCAGCAGTTTGGGACTAGCGGGAGGCACCGGGGAGCTGTTTTTT. Residues: CASSLGLAGGTGELFF.

This clone was counted a few times. The chain links TRBV19 to TRBJ1-1; 7 bases fit TRBD1. The CDR3 consists of 17 residues. The junction had 19 bases not matched to a gene; V was cut back by 10 bases and J by 2 bases. The V gene's germline CDR1 is LNHDA and CDR2 SQIVND (reference sequence). The CDR3 sequence: CATSEVRGIRGNTEAFF. CDR3 DNA: TGTGCCACCTCTGAGGTCAGGGGGATTCGGGGTAACACTGAAGCTTTCTTT.

In this sample, this clone turned up a few times. At one end, the junction sequence differs from germline, possibly due to a read error. V is TRBV5-1 and J is TRBJ2-2; TRBD2 agrees at 10 bases. The CDR3 is 16 amino acids. From germline, CDR1 is SGHRS and CDR2 YFSETQ. The CDR3 nucleotides are TGCGCCAGCACCTTGACTAGCGGGCCGAACACCGGGGAGCTGTTTTTT. Protein: CASTLTSGPNTGELFF.

CDR3 sequence reads: CASSQDGVAGDYEQYF. In DNA form, the CDR3 reads TGTGCCAGCAGCCAAGACGGGGTAGCGGGGGACTACGAGCAGTACTTC. The V and J genes are TRBV4-2 and TRBJ2-7, with TRBD2 identical over 9 bases. The CDR3 consists of 16 residues. The germline gives CDR1 LGHNA, CDR2 YNFKEQ. V lost 0 bases to trimming and J lost 3 bases; unmatched junction nucleotides: 6.

A few counts support this clone. The chain employs TRBV11-2 and TRBJ2-6; D is perhaps TRBD1 (6 bases). V was trimmed by 3 bases and J by 2 bases, leaving 11 bases between them. The CDR3 runs to 16 residues. Germline V gene sequence: CDR1 SGHAT, CDR2 FQNNGV. The CDR3, as DNA: TGTGCCAGCAGCTTTCCCCAGGGGCCTGGGGCCAACGTCCTGACTTTC. Its translation: CASSFPQGPGANVLTF.

This clone was seen only a few times. CDR3 sequence (DNA): TGTGCCAGCAGCTTGGAGGGCAGGGGTAATAATTCACCCCTCCACTTT. Translation gives CASSLEGRGNNSPLHF. The chain uses TRBV5-6 and TRBJ1-6; D may be TRBD1 (6 bases). Trimming shortened V by 0 bases and J by 5 bases, and 12 bases separated the two germline ends. This CDR3 spans 16 amino acids. Germline CDR1 is SGHDT and CDR2 is YYEEEE.